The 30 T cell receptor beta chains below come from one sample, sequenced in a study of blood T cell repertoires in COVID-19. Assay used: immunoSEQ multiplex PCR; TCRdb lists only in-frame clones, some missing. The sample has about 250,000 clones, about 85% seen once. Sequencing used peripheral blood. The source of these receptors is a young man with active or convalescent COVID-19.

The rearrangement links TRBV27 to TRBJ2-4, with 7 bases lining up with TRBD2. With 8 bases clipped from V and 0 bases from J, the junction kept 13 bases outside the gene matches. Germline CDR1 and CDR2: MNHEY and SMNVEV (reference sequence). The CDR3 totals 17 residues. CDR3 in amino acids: CASLPPRGGVAKNIQYF. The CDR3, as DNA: TGTGCCAGCTTACCGCCTCGGGGAGGGGTAGCCAAAAACATTCAGTACTTC.

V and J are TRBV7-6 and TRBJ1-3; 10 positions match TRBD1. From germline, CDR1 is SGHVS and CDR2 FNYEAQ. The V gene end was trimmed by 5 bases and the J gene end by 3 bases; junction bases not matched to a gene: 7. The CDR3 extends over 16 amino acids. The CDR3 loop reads CASSTTTGGLGNTIYF. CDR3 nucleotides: TGTGCCAGCAGCACCACGACAGGGGGCCTTGGAAACACCATATATTTT. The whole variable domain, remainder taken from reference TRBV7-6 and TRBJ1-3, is GAGVSQSPRYKVTKRGQDVALRCDPISGHVSLYWYRQALGQGPEFLTYFNYEAQQDKSGLPNDRFSAERPEGSISTLTIQRTEQRDSAMYRCASSTTTGGLGNTIYFGEGSWLTVV.

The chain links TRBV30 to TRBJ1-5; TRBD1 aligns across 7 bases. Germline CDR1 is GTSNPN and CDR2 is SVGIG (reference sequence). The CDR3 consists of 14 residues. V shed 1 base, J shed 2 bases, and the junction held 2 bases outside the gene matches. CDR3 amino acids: CAWSGDSGNQPQHF. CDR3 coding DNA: TGTGCCTGGAGTGGGGACAGTGGCAATCAGCCCCAGCATTTT.

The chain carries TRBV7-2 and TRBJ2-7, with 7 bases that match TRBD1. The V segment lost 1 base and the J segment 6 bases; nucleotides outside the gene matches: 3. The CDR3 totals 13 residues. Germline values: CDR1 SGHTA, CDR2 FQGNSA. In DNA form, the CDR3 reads TGTGCCAGCAGCTTAGTTTCAGGGGGCGAGCAGTACTTC. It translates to CASSLVSGGEQYF.

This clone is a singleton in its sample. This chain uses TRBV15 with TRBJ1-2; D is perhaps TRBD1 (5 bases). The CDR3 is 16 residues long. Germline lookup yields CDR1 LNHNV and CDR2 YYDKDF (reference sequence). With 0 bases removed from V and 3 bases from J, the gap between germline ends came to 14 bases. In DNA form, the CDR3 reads TGTGCCACCAGCAGAGAGTGGGGCTGGGGTGACTATGGCTACACCTTC. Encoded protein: CATSREWGWGDYGYTF. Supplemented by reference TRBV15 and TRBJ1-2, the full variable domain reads DAMVIQNPRYQVTQFGKPVTLSCSQTLNHNVMYWYQQKSSQAPKLLFHYYDKDFNNEADTPDNFQSRRPNTSFCFLDIRSPGLGDTAMYLCATSREWGWGDYGYTFGSGTRLTVV.

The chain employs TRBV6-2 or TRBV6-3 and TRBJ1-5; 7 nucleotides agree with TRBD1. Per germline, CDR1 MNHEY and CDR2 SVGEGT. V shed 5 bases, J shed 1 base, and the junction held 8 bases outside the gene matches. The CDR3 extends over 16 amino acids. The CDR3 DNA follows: TGTGCCAGCAGTCCCTGGAGACAGGGCAGCAATCAGCCCCAGCATTTT. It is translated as CASSPWRQGSNQPQHF.

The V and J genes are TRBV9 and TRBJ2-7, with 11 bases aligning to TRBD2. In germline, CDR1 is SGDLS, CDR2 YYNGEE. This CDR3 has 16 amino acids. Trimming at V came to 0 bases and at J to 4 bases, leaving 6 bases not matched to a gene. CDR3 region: CASSVESTSGVYEQYF. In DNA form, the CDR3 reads TGTGCCAGCAGCGTAGAGTCGACTAGCGGGGTTTACGAGCAGTACTTC.

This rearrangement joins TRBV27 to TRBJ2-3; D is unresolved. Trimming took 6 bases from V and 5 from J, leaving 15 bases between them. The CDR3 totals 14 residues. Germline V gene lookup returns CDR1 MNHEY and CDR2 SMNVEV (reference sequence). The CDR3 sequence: CASSLGDPGDTQYF. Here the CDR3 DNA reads TGTGCCAGCAGCCTAGGAGACCCGGGAGATACGCAGTATTTT.

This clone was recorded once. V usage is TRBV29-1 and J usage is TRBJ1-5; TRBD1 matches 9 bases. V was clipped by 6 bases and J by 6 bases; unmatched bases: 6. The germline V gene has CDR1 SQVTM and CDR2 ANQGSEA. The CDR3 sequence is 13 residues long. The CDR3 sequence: CSVGQGKGQPQHF. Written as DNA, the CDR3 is TGCAGCGTGGGACAGGGCAAGGGTCAGCCCCAGCATTTT. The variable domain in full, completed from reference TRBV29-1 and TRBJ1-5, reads SAVISQKPSRDICQRGTSLTIQCQVDSQVTMMFWYRQQPGQSLTLIATANQGSEATYESGFVIDKFPISRPNLTFSTLTVSNMSPEDSSIYLCSVGQGKGQPQHFGDGTRLSIL.

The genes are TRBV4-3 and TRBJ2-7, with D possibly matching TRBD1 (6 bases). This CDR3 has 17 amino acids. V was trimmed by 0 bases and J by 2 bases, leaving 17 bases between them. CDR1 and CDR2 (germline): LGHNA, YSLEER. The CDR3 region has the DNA TGCGCCAGCAGCCAAGAGGGGACAATCCTCGGGGCCTACGAGCAGTACTTC. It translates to CASSQEGTILGAYEQYF.

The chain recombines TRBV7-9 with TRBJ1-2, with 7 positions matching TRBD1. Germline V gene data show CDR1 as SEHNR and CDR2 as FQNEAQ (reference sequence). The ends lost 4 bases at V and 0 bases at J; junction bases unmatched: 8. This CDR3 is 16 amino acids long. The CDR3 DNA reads TGTGCCAGCAGCTCGGGGGACAGACCTACTAACTATGGCTACACCTTC. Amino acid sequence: CASSSGDRPTNYGYTF.

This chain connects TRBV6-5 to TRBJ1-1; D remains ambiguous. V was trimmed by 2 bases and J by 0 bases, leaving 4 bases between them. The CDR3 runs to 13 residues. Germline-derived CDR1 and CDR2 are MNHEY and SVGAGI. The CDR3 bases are TGTGCCAGCAGTTACAGCCTGAACACTGAAGCTTTCTTT. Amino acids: CASSYSLNTEAFF.

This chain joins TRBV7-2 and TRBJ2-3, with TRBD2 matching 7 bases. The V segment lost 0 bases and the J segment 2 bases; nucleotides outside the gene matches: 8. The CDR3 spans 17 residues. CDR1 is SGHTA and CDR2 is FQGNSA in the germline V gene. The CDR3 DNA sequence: TGTGCCAGCAGCTTAGCGTCGGGGGGAGATGACACAGATACGCAGTATTTT. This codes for CASSLASGGDDTDTQYF. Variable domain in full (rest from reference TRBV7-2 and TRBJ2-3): GAGVSQSPSNKVTEKGKDVELRCDPISGHTALYWYRQSLGQGLEFLIYFQGNSAPDKSGLPSDRFSAERTGGSVSTLTIQRTQQEDSAVYLCASSLASGGDDTDTQYFGPGTRLTVL.

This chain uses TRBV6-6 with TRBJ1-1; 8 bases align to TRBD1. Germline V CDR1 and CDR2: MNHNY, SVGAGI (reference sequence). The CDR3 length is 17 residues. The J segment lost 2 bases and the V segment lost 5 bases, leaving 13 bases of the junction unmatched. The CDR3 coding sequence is TGTGCCAGCAGTCGACAGGGGATGGTGTTTGGAAACACTGAAGCTTTCTTT. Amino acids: CASSRQGMVFGNTEAFF.

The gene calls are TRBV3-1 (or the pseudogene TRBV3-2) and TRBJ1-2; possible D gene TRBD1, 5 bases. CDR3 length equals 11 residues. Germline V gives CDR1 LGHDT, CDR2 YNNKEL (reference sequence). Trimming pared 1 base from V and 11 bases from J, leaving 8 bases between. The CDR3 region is CASSQAGVYTF. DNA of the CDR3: TGTGCCAGCAGCCAAGCGGGGGTTTACACCTTC.

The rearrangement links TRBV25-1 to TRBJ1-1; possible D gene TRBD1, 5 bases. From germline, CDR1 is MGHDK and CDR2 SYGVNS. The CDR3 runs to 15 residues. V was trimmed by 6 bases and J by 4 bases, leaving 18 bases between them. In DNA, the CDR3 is TGTGCCAGCAGGGAACAAAGGGGCTTGGGCACTGAAGCTTTCTTT. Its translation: CASREQRGLGTEAFF.

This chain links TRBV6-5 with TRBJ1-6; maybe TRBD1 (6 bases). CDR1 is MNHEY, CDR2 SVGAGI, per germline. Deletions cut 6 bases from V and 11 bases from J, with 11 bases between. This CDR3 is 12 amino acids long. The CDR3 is CASRIQGAPLHF. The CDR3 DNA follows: TGTGCCAGCAGGATACAGGGTGCACCCCTCCACTTT.

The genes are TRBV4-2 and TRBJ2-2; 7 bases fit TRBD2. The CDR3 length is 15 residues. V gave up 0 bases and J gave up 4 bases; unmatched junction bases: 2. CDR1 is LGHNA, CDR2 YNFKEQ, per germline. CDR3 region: CASSQEAGVTGELFF. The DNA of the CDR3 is TGTGCCAGCAGCCAAGAGGCGGGAGTCACCGGGGAGCTGTTTTTT.

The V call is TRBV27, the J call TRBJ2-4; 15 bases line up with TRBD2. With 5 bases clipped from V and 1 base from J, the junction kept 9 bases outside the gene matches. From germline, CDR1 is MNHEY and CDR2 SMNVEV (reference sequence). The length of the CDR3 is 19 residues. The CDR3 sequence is CASSPGTSGGLLAKNIQYF. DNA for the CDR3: TGTGCCAGCAGTCCCGGGACTAGCGGGGGGCTTCTTGCCAAAAACATTCAGTACTTC.

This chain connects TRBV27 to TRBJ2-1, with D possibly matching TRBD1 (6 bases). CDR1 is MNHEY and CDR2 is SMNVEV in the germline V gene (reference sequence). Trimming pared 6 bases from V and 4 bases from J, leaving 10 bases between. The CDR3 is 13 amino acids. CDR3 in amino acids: CASRGDRYNEQFF. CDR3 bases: TGTGCCAGCAGGGGTGACAGGTACAATGAGCAGTTCTTC.

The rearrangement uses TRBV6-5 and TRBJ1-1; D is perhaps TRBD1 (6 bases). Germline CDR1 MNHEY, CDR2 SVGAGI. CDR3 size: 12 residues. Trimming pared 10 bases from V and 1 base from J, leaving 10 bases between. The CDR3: CATQTGNTEAFF. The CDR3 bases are TGTGCCACCCAGACAGGGAACACTGAAGCTTTCTTT.

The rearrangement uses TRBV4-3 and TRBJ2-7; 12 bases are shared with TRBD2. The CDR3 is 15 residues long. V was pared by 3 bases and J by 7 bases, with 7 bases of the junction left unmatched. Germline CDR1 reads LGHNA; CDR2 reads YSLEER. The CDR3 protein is CASSQSWGTSGEQYF. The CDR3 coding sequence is TGCGCCAGCAGCCAGTCTTGGGGGACTAGCGGGGAGCAGTACTTC.

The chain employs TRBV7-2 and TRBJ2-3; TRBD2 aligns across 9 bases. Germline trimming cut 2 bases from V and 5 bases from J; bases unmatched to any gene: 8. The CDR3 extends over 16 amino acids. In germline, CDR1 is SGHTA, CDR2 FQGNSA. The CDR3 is CASSLWGGREGDTQYF. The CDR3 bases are TGTGCCAGCAGCTTATGGGGCGGGAGGGAAGGAGATACGCAGTATTTT.

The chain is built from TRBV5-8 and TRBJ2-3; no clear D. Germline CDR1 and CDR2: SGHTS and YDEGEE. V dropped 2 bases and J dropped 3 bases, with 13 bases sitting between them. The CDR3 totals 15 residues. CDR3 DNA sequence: TGTGCCAGCAGCTTTCGAGAACCGCAAACAGATACGCAGTATTTT. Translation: CASSFREPQTDTQYF.

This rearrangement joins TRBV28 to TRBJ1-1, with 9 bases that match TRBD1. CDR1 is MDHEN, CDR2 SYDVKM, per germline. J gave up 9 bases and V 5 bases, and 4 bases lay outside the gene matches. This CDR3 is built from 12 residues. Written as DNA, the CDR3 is TGTGCCAGCAGTCCCGGACAGGGGAAAGCTTTCTTT. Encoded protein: CASSPGQGKAFF.

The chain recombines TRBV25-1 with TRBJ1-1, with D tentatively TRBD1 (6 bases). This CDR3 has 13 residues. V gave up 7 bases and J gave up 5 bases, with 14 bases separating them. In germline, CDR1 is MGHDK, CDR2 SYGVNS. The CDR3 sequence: CASISGTRTEAFF. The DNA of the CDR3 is TGTGCCAGCATCTCCGGGACAAGGACTGAAGCTTTCTTT. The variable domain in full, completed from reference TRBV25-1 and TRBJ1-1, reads EADIYQTPRYLVIGTGKKITLECSQTMGHDKMYWYQQDPGMELHLIHYSYGVNSTEKGDLSSESTVSRIRTEHFPLTLESARPSHTSQYLCASISGTRTEAFFGQGTRLTVV.

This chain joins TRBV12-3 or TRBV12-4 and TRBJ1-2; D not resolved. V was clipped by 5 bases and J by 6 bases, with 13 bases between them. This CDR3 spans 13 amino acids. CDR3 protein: CASSPRAGHGYTF. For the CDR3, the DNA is TGTGCCAGCAGTCCCCGTGCAGGCCATGGCTACACCTTC.

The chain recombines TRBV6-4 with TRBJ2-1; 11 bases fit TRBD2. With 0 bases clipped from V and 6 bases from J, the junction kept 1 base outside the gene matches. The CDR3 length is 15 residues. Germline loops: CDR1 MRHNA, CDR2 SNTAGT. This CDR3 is CASSDSSGGANEQFF. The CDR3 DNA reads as TGTGCCAGCAGTGACTCTAGCGGGGGGGCCAATGAGCAGTTCTTC.

In nucleotides, the CDR3 is TGTGCCAGCAGCCTCAGGGGGATGAACACTGAAGCTTTCTTT. This translates into CASSLRGMNTEAFF. The chain recombines TRBV7-2 with TRBJ1-1, with 7 bases that match TRBD1. Germline V gives CDR1 SGHTA, CDR2 FQGNSA. V was pared by 5 bases and J by 0 bases, with 3 bases of the junction left unmatched. The CDR3 contains 14 residues.

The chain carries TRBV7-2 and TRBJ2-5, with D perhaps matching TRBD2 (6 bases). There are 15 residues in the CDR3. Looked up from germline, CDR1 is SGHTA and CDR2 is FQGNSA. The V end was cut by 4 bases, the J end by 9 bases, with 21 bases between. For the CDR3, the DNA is TGTGCCAGCAGCTACCAGGCGACTAGGCGCGGGGCCCAGTACTTC. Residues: CASSYQATRRGAQYF.